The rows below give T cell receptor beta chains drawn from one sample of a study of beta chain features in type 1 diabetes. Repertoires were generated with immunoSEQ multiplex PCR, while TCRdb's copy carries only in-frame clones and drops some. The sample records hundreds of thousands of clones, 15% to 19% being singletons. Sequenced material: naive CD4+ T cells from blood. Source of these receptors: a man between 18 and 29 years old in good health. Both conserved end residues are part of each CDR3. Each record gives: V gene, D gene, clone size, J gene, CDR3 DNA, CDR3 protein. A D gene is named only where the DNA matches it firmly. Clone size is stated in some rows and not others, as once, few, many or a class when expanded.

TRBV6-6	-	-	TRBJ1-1	TGTGCCAGCAGTTACTCCGGTGCGGGGAACACTGAAGCTTTCTTT	CASSYSGAGNTEAFF
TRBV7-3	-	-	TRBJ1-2	TGTGCCAGCAGCCCACGAAGGTCAGATGGCTACACCTTC	CASSPRRSDGYTF
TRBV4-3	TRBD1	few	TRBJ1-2	TGCGCCAGCAGCCCGGGACAGGGCCTCTTTTATGGCTACACCTTC	CASSPGQGLFYGYTF
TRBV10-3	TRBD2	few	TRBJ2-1	TGTGCCATCAGCGTGACTAGCGGGAGTTTCAATGAGCAGTTCTTC	CAISVTSGSFNEQFF
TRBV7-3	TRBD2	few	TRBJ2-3	TGTGCCAGCAGCCTAACTAGCGGCCGCGCGGATACGCAGTATTTT	CASSLTSGRADTQYF
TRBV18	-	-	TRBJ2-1	TGTGCCAGCTCACCACAGCCGGCCTCGATGGGTGAGCAGTTCTTC	CASSPQPASMGEQFF
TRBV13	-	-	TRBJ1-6	TGTGCCAGCAGCTTAGATAGGGGTTTGAGTTCACCCCTCCACTTT	CASSLDRGLSSPLHF
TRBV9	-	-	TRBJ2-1	TGTGCCAGCAGCGTACAGGGGAGGTCCAATGAGCAGTTCTTC	CASSVQGRSNEQFF
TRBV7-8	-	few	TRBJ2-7	TGTGCCAGCAGCTTAGAGGCGGCGGCACCCTACGAGCAGTACTTC	CASSLEAAAPYEQYF
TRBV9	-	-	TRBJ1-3	TGTGCCAGCAGCGTCTCTGGAAACACCATATATTTT	CASSVSGNTIYF
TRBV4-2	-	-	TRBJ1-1	TGTGCCAGCAGCCAAAATAAGAAAGAAGCTTTCTTT	CASSQNKKEAFF
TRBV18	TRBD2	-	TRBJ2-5	TGTGCCAGCTCACCAATGGGACTAGCCTCGAGGGAGACCCAGTACTTC	CASSPMGLASRETQYF
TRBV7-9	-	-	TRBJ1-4	TGTGCCAGCAGCTCTGTCACAGGGAATAATGAGGGACTGTTTTTT	CASSSVTGNNEGLFF
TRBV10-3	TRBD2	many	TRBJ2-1	TGTGCCATCAGTGACCTAGCGGGAGGGTACAATGAGCAGTTCTTC	CAISDLAGGYNEQFF
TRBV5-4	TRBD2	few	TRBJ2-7	TGTGCCAGCAGCCATAGCGGGAGCCAGCCCTACGAGCAGTACTTC	CASSHSGSQPYEQYF
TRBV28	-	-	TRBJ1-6	TGTGCCAGCAGTTTGTCTGTAGGGGCAGCGGCACCCCTCCACTTT	CASSLSVGAAAPLHF
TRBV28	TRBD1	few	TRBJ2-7	TGTGCCAGCAGTTTATGGGGACAGGGGACCTACGAGCAGTACTTC	CASSLWGQGTYEQYF
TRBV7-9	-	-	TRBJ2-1	TGTGCCAGCAGCCAGACAGGTTTTAGCGGCAATGAGCAGTTCTTC	CASSQTGFSGNEQFF
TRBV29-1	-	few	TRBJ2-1	TGCAGCGTACACCCGACCCTATCCAGCTCCTACAATGAGCAGTTCTTC	CSVHPTLSSSYNEQFF
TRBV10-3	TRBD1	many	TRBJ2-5	TGTGCCATCAGTGATCCGGACAGGCGGCGGACCCAGTACTTC	CAISDPDRRRTQYF
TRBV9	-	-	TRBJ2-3	TGTGCCAGCAGCGTAGCCCCTAGAGCAGATACGCAGTATTTT	CASSVAPRADTQYF
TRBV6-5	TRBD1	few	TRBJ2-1	TGTGCCAGCAGTCAAAGGGACAGGGGGCAGAATGAGCAGTTCTTC	CASSQRDRGQNEQFF
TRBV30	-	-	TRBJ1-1	TGTGCCTGGAGTGTACGGACGAACACTGAAGCTTTCTTT	CAWSVRTNTEAFF
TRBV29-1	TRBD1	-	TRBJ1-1	TGCAGCGTTGGACAGGGGCTGAACACTGAAGCTTTCTTT	CSVGQGLNTEAFF
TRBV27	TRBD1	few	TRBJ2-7	TGTGCCAGCAGTTTAAGGGACAGGGGTCCCCACGAGCAGTACTTC	CASSLRDRGPHEQYF
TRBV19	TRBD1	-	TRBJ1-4	TGTGCCAGTAGTCCTCCAGGGGGGTATGAAAAACTGTTTTTT	CASSPPGGYEKLFF
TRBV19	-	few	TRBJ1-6	TGTGCCAGTACGCTGGGGGTGGGGAATTCACCCCTCCACTTT	CASTLGVGNSPLHF